Each of the 27 T cell receptor beta chains below was sequenced from the same sample in a study of T cell repertoires in cytomegalovirus infection. MiXCR, run by TCRdb on the reads, gives a single entry per CDR3 protein. Here the sample spans approximately 170,000 distinct CDR3 sequences, over 15% being singletons. The sequenced material came from CD8+ T cells from PBMCs. Receptor source: a human donor in good health (CMV status not recorded). Some clones in this sample may be carry-over from other donors' samples.

This clonotype was counted ten times or more. The genes are TRBV7-2 and TRBJ2-5; the match to TRBD2 covers 12 bases. V shed 5 bases and J 3 bases; nucleotides not matched to a gene: 4. CDR3 length: 15 amino acids. Germline V CDR1 and CDR2: SGHTA, FQGNSA. CDR3 loop: CASSPRTSGKETQYF. The CDR3 region has the DNA TGTGCCAGCAGCCCCCGGACTAGCGGGAAAGAGACCCAGTACTTC. The complete variable domain, with remaining parts taken from reference TRBV7-2 and TRBJ2-5, reads GAGVSQSPSNKVTEKGKDVELRCDPISGHTALYWYRQSLGQGLEFLIYFQGNSAPDKSGLPSDRFSAERTGGSVSTLTIQRTQQEDSAVYLCASSPRTSGKETQYFGPGTRLLVL.

This clonotype was seen a handful of times. This rearrangement joins TRBV3-1 to TRBJ2-6; D remains unclear. V was cut by 1 base and J by 3 bases, with 7 bases left in between. Germline V gives CDR1 LGHDT, CDR2 YNNKEL (reference sequence). The CDR3 totals 15 residues. The CDR3: CASSQGLGGANVLTF. The CDR3 region has the DNA TGTGCCAGCAGCCAAGGGCTAGGTGGGGCCAACGTCCTGACTTTC.

V is TRBV6-1 and J is TRBJ1-4; D not certain. The CDR3 has 14 residues. The V end was cut by 5 bases, the J end by 8 bases, with 15 bases between. CDR1 and CDR2 from the germline V gene are MNHNS and SASEGT. CDR3 DNA sequence: TGTGCCAGCAGTTTTAAACCCTCAGGCGAAAAACTGTTTTTT. Translated, it gives CASSFKPSGEKLFF.

To note about this clonotype: One end of the junction does not line up with germline, which may come from a read error. The V gene is TRBV20-1, the J gene TRBJ1-1, with unresolved D. The CDR3 sequence is 14 residues long. Germline V lookup: CDR1 DFQATT, CDR2 SNEGSKA (reference sequence). The CDR3 spells CSARGFPGNAEAFF. The CDR3 DNA reads TGCAGTGCTAGAGGGTTTCCCGGGAACGCTGAAGCTTTCTTT.

The chain employs TRBV7-2 and TRBJ2-7; the D gene could be TRBD1 or TRBD2 (5 bases each). V shed 1 base and J shed 4 bases, with 14 bases lying between them. In germline, CDR1 is SGHTA, CDR2 FQGNSA. This CDR3 is built from 15 residues. DNA of the CDR3: TGTGCCAGCAGCTTAGGGGCCGGGACCGCGTACGAGCAGTACTTC. It specifies CASSLGAGTAYEQYF.

The CDR3 loop reads CSVDQGATGELFF. In DNA, the CDR3 is TGCAGCGTTGATCAGGGGGCGACCGGGGAGCTGTTTTTT. The chain links TRBV29-1 to TRBJ2-2; 8 nucleotides match TRBD1. The junction had 2 bases not matched to a gene; V was cut back by 3 bases and J by 5 bases. CDR1 is SQVTM and CDR2 is ANQGSEA in the germline V gene. The CDR3 extends over 13 amino acids.

V usage is TRBV12-5 and J usage is TRBJ2-3, with 9 positions matching TRBD1. CDR1 is LGHNT and CDR2 is FRNRAP in the germline V gene. The ends lost 2 bases at V and 3 bases at J; junction bases unmatched: 12. The CDR3 extends over 18 amino acids. CDR3 DNA sequence: TGTGCTAGTGGTTTGATTCTAACAGGGGGCCAGACTACAGATACGCAGTATTTT. It is translated as CASGLILTGGQTTDTQYF.

The chain employs TRBV6-5 and TRBJ2-4; D gene ambiguous. CDR1 MNHEY and CDR2 SVGAGI come from the germline V gene. V gave up 2 bases and J gave up 0 bases, with 8 bases separating them. The CDR3 is 15 residues long. The CDR3 DNA is TGTGCCAGCAGTTACGATCCGACAGCCAAAAACATTCAGTACTTC. The encoded protein is CASSYDPTAKNIQYF.

This clonotype was counted many times. The rearrangement joins TRBV7-8 to TRBJ1-1, with D possibly matching TRBD1 (5 bases). Germline V gives CDR1 SGHVS, CDR2 FQNEAQ. The CDR3 sequence is 18 residues long. V dropped 0 bases and J dropped 4 bases, with 21 bases sitting between them. The CDR3 reads CASSLARGNVPLGTEAFF. In nucleotides, the CDR3 is TGTGCCAGCAGCTTAGCGCGGGGGAATGTCCCATTGGGCACTGAAGCTTTCTTT.

DNA for the CDR3: TGTGCCAGCAGTAGGAGCCCGGACAACGACTCTGGAAACACCATATATTTT. This encodes CASSRSPDNDSGNTIYF. The rearrangement uses TRBV6-5 and TRBJ1-3; D might be TRBD1 (5 bases). Per germline, CDR1 MNHEY and CDR2 SVGAGI. The CDR3 covers 17 residues. With 5 bases removed from V and 0 bases from J, the gap between germline ends came to 17 bases.

The chain carries TRBV7-6 and TRBJ2-7, with a weak D call TRBD2 (6 bases). The germline V and J ends were trimmed by 5 bases and 1 base, with 9 bases remaining between them. The CDR3 covers 13 residues. Germline V lookup: CDR1 SGHVS, CDR2 FNYEAQ. The chain's CDR3 is CASSGGASYEQYF. As DNA, the CDR3 is TGTGCCAGCAGCGGCGGGGCATCCTACGAGCAGTACTTC.

This clonotype was detected only a few times. This chain connects TRBV6-1 to TRBJ2-7; D unresolved. CDR3 length equals 14 residues. Trimming took off 5 bases at V and 3 bases at J, with 14 bases between the two ends. The germline V gene has CDR1 MNHNS and CDR2 SASEGT. CDR3: CASSPDGYYYEQYF. In DNA form, the CDR3 reads TGTGCCAGCAGTCCGGACGGCTATTACTACGAGCAGTACTTC.

This clonotype turned up a few times. The rearrangement joins TRBV7-6 to TRBJ2-7; possible D gene TRBD1, 5 bases. CDR3 length: 14 residues. Looked up from germline, CDR1 is SGHVS and CDR2 is FNYEAQ. Trimming pared 2 bases from V and 5 bases from J, leaving 13 bases between. Here the CDR3 DNA reads TGTGCCAGCAGCTTAAGGCAGGGCGGTAACGAGCAGTACTTC. Amino acid sequence: CASSLRQGGNEQYF.

This clonotype was picked up a small number of times. The chain combines TRBV7-2 with TRBJ2-5, with 8 bases matching TRBD1. V was pared by 4 bases and J by 5 bases, with 9 bases of the junction left unmatched. This CDR3 is built from 15 residues. The V gene's germline CDR1 is SGHTA and CDR2 FQGNSA. CDR3 loop: CASSSSGGAYETQYF. CDR3 nucleotide sequence: TGTGCCAGCAGCTCTTCAGGGGGCGCTTATGAGACCCAGTACTTC. Variable domain in full (rest from reference TRBV7-2 and TRBJ2-5): GAGVSQSPSNKVTEKGKDVELRCDPISGHTALYWYRQSLGQGLEFLIYFQGNSAPDKSGLPSDRFSAERTGGSVSTLTIQRTQQEDSAVYLCASSSSGGAYETQYFGPGTRLLVL.

This clonotype was counted a few times. The rearrangement uses TRBV7-9 and TRBJ1-5; D is ambiguous. With 3 bases removed from V and 0 bases from J, the gap between germline ends came to 6 bases. The CDR3 is 14 residues long. The germline gives CDR1 SEHNR, CDR2 FQNEAQ (reference sequence). CDR3 protein: CASSFPDSNQPQHF. In DNA, the CDR3 is TGTGCCAGCAGCTTCCCAGATAGCAATCAGCCCCAGCATTTT. Looking up the rest from reference TRBV7-9 and TRBJ1-5 gives the full variable domain: DTGVSQNPRHKITKRGQNVTFRCDPISEHNRLYWYRQTLGQGPEFLTYFQNEAQLEKSRLLSDRFSAERPKGSFSTLEIQRTEQGDSAMYLCASSFPDSNQPQHFGDGTRLSIL.

This sequence joins TRBV7-2 and TRBJ1-4; D possibly corresponds to TRBD1 (5 bases). V was pared by 5 bases and J by 8 bases, with 24 bases between. The CDR3 is 17 amino acids. Germline assignment: CDR1 SGHTA and CDR2 FQGNSA. The CDR3 bases are TGTGCCAGCAGCGGCCGAACGGGATTCTCACCAGGGGAAAAACTGTTTTTT. It codes for CASSGRTGFSPGEKLFF.

This clonotype was seen ten or more times. CDR3 DNA: TGTGCCAGCAGCTTAGCAGGGGGCTTTCGGGAGACCCAGTACTTC. Encoded protein: CASSLAGGFRETQYF. This chain links TRBV11-2 with TRBJ2-5; TRBD1 aligns across 8 bases. Germline values: CDR1 SGHAT, CDR2 FQNNGV. V was pared by 1 base and J by 5 bases, with 6 bases of the junction left unmatched. This CDR3 is built from 15 residues.

This rearrangement joins TRBV7-8 to TRBJ1-1; D might be TRBD1 (6 bases). The V end lost 2 bases, the J end lost 6 bases, and 19 bases lay between the germline ends. The CDR3 is made up of 16 amino acids. The germline CDR1 and CDR2 sequences are SGHVS and FQNEAQ. Here the CDR3 reads CASSLTGQPSYAEAFF. CDR3 coding DNA: TGTGCCAGCAGCTTAACGGGACAACCGAGTTACGCTGAAGCTTTCTTT.

This clonotype appeared a single time. The J gene is TRBJ1-1, the V gene TRBV6-2 or TRBV6-3, with D possibly matching TRBD1 (5 bases). CDR3 length: 14 amino acids. Trimming left V 6 bases short and J 4 bases short, with 15 bases between. CDR1 is MNHEY and CDR2 is SVGEGT in the germline V gene. CDR3 in DNA: TGTGCCAGCAGGGTCGGGGGTCCGAGCACTGAAGCTTTCTTT. Encoded protein: CASRVGGPSTEAFF.

This clonotype was counted a few times. The CDR3: CASSQVRGNSYNDEQFF. The CDR3 coding sequence is TGTGCCAGCAGCCAAGTGCGCGGGAACTCCTACAATGATGAGCAGTTCTTC. This chain joins TRBV14 and TRBJ2-1; D is possibly TRBD2 (6 bases). The germline V gene encodes CDR1 SGHDN and CDR2 FVKESK. CDR3 length: 17 amino acids. Between the trimmed V and J ends, which lost 1 base and 8 bases, there was a span of 21 bases.

V and J are TRBV27 and TRBJ1-6, with TRBD1 matching 7 bases. This CDR3 has 15 residues. V dropped 0 bases and J dropped 14; count of bases not matched to a gene: 10. The germline gives CDR1 MNHEY, CDR2 SMNVEV (reference sequence). CDR3 nucleotide sequence: TGTGCCAGCAGTTTATCCCGGACAGGACGAAGCGCCCTCCACTTT. Encoded protein: CASSLSRTGRSALHF.

CDR3 DNA: TGTGCCAGCACCCCTGCCGGGGGATGGGAGGCAGCCTACGAGCAGTACTTC. This gives the protein CASTPAGGWEAAYEQYF. This chain uses TRBV28 with TRBJ2-7; perhaps TRBD2 as D (6 bases). In germline, CDR1 is MDHEN, CDR2 SYDVKM. The CDR3 runs to 17 residues. Trimming shortened V by 7 bases and J by 2 bases, and 24 bases separated the two germline ends.

The chain uses TRBV10-2 and TRBJ1-1; the D is unclear. The germline V and J ends were trimmed by 0 bases and 8 bases, with 4 bases remaining between them. Germline V gene sequence: CDR1 WSHSY, CDR2 SAAADI. The length of the CDR3 is 11 residues. CDR3 coding DNA: TGCGCCAGCAGTGAGTCAGGGGAAGCTTTCTTT. Protein product: CASSESGEAFF.

In this sample, this clonotype turned up a few times. The genes are TRBV6-2 or TRBV6-3 and TRBJ1-5, with D unresolved. In germline, CDR1 is MNHEY, CDR2 SVGEGT. With 5 bases removed from V and 1 base from J, the gap between germline ends came to 6 bases. The CDR3 spans 13 residues. CDR3 in amino acids: CASSRNSNQPQHF. In DNA, the CDR3 is TGTGCCAGCAGTCGGAACAGCAATCAGCCCCAGCATTTT.

The gene calls are TRBV29-1 and TRBJ2-1; perhaps TRBD1 as D (7 bases). This CDR3 has 14 amino acids. The V end lost 1 base, the J end lost 6 bases, and 13 bases lay between the germline ends. Looked up from germline, CDR1 is SQVTM and CDR2 is ANQGSEA. In DNA, the CDR3 is TGCAGCGTTGAAGGGCAGGGGGGCCGCAATGAGCAGTTCTTC. Encoded protein: CSVEGQGGRNEQFF.

The CDR3 sequence is CASSSGTENQPQHF. The CDR3 DNA follows: TGTGCCAGCAGCTCCGGGACAGAGAATCAGCCCCAGCATTTT. The chain links TRBV6-2 or TRBV6-3 to TRBJ1-5, with 7 bases that match TRBD1. V was clipped by 6 bases and J by 4 bases; unmatched bases: 6. The CDR3 covers 14 residues. Looked up from germline, CDR1 is MNHEY and CDR2 is SVGEGT.

The genes are TRBV7-9 and TRBJ2-7; the match to TRBD1 covers 10 bases. The CDR3 runs to 15 residues. V was pared by 6 bases and J by 2 bases, with 7 bases of the junction left unmatched. Germline values: CDR1 SEHNR, CDR2 FQNEAQ (reference sequence). CDR3 protein: CASRSGTGATYEQYF. The CDR3 coding sequence is TGTGCCAGCAGGTCCGGGACAGGGGCGACCTACGAGCAGTACTTC.